The clone carrying this TCR beta chain has only a few counts. Its antigen is not identified. These data are taken from a study of human T cells and chemical hapten exposure. Points from the study as a whole: In comparison with controls, expanded TCRs gave rise to a significantly larger number of large CDR3 similarity clusters.

Germline V lookup: CDR1 MNHNS, CDR2 SASEGT. V was clipped by 0 bases and J by 0 bases, with 14 bases between them. This CDR3 is 17 amino acids long. Time point denoted: pre-sensitization, week 0. Noted treatment: therapeutic diphenylcyclopropenone sensitization with weekly scalp DPC. Samples of blood were obtained prior to the application of each patch test. For the library, individual cDNA molecules each received unique molecular identifiers. Methods used by the authors: Samples held a median of about 94,000 TCRs, range about 23,224–700,000. Via MiXCR, TCRdb re-called the RACE reads, giving one row per CDR3 protein. What appears here as the V and J calls and clone size reflects TCRdb's work, not the paper's. The table shows around 250,000 distinct CDR3 sequences, with about 9% occurring only once.

This TCR derives from a woman between 40 and 50 years old with alopecia areata. Some clones in this sample may be carry-over from other donors' samples. The chain employs TRBV6-1 and TRBJ1-1, with D hard to call. Specimen: whole blood, collected in connection with sensitization to the hapten diphenylcyclopropenone (DPC). In DNA form, the CDR3 reads TGTGCCAGCAGTGAAGCGGCGAGACAAATCATGAACACTGAAGCTTTCTTT. Translation: CASSEAARQIMNTEAFF.